What follows is one T cell receptor (beta chain) and its context. In the original analysis: Amplifying reference gene primers gave estimates of nucleated cell counts. Repertoires were generated with immunoSEQ multiplex PCR, while TCRdb's copy carries only in-frame clones and drops some. The V and J calls and clone size were taken over from that table, and D and trimming were inferred from the DNA. The sample lists approximately 270,000 clones, approximately 83% occurring once. This record comes from a study of blood T cell repertoires in COVID-19. Across the study: Sites in the United States, Italy and Spain provided acute and convalescent COVID-19 samples.

Germline CDR1 reads SGHRS; CDR2 reads YFSETQ. This CDR3 spans 13 amino acids. The V end lost 1 base, the J end lost 8 bases, and 10 bases lay between the germline ends. The origin of this receptor is a woman between 50 and 59 years old who had recovered from COVID-19. The sequencing sample was made of PBMCs or T cells enriched from blood (not recorded which). The V and J genes are TRBV5-1 and TRBJ2-1; D gene uncertain. CDR3 sequence reads: CASSLPSLDEQFF. The CDR3, as DNA: TGCGCCAGCAGCTTGCCTAGTTTGGATGAGCAGTTCTTC.